The 6 T cell receptor beta chains presented below share a single source sample, sequenced in a study of cytomegalovirus exposure and HLA in healthy donors. PCR involved 60 Vbeta and 13 Jbeta primers. Repertoires were generated with immunoSEQ multiplex PCR, while TCRdb's copy carries only in-frame clones and drops some. The table has around 170,000 clones, around 80% seen once. The specimen sequenced was PBMCs. The receptors originated from a woman between 25 and 40 years old in good health and CMV-seronegative.

This sequence joins TRBV6-6 and TRBJ2-3, with a tentative D call TRBD2 (7 bases). The CDR3 is 15 amino acids. V gave up 6 bases and J gave up 4 bases, with 17 bases separating them. From germline, CDR1 is MNHNY and CDR2 SVGAGI (reference sequence). CDR3 bases: TGTGCCAGCAGCCTCGGGGGGCCAGACGCAGATACGCAGTATTTT. Protein sequence: CASSLGGPDADTQYF.

This clone was seen many times. Distinct nucleotide sequences in the sample also encode this CDR3. The rearrangement uses TRBV2 and TRBJ1-3; 7 bases agree with TRBD1. V gave up 7 bases and J gave up 2 bases; unmatched junction bases: 2. The CDR3 length is 13 residues. Germline CDR1 SNHLY, CDR2 FYNNEI. The CDR3 DNA follows: TGTGCCAGCACAGGGACAGCTGGAAACACCATATATTTT. Translated, it gives CASTGTAGNTIYF.

This clone was picked up one time. V gene TRBV5-1 combines with J gene TRBJ1-2, with D tentatively TRBD1 (6 bases). CDR1 is SGHRS and CDR2 is YFSETQ in the germline V gene. Trimming stripped 0 bases from V and 2 bases from J, with 11 bases between. The CDR3 has 15 amino acids. CDR3 nucleotides: TGCGCCAGCAGCTTGGCCCCGAGGGGGAACTATGGCTACACCTTC. It yields the protein CASSLAPRGNYGYTF.

The J gene is TRBJ1-3, the V gene TRBV6-6, with TRBD1 matching over 8 bases. Germline CDR1 MNHNY, CDR2 SVGAGI (reference sequence). V dropped 0 bases and J dropped 7; count of bases not matched to a gene: 5. This CDR3 contains 15 residues. The CDR3 loop reads CASSYSLDRANTIYF. DNA for the CDR3: TGTGCCAGCAGTTACTCATTGGACAGGGCTAACACCATATATTTT.

This clone has a single count. The chain uses TRBV6-5 and TRBJ2-3, with D unresolved. The CDR3 is made up of 15 amino acids. Germline CDR1 and CDR2: MNHEY and SVGAGI. The germline V and J ends were trimmed by 10 bases and 5 bases, with 22 bases remaining between them. The CDR3 region has the DNA TGTGCCACCAAAAAATGGCCCAGCGAAGGAGATACGCAGTATTTT. As protein: CATKKWPSEGDTQYF.

V is TRBV7-2 and J is TRBJ2-1; 7 bases are a match to TRBD1. From germline, CDR1 is SGHTA and CDR2 FQGNSA. Trimming cost V 5 bases and J 11 bases; bases outside gene matches: 3. This CDR3 has 11 amino acids. The CDR3 DNA sequence: TGTGCCAGCAGCCCGACAGGGCAGCAGTTCTTC. This codes for CASSPTGQQFF.